The following is a T cell receptor beta chain sequence with its context. Its target is unknown. This record comes from a study of cytomegalovirus exposure and HLA in healthy donors. With 60 Vbeta and 13 Jbeta primers, the PCR was carried out. Only in-frame clones appear in the TCRdb table, and some are missing; sequencing was by immunoSEQ multiplex PCR. The sample records 150,000 to 200,000 clones, around 77% being singletons. General observations from the study: When analyzed later, a missense DCLRE1C variant was found to be linked to TCR beta V- and J-gene trimming. HLA restriction was apparent for most CMV-associated TCR beta chains in a later analysis.

Sample: PBMCs. The receptor was derived from a woman in her forties or fifties in good health and CMV-seropositive.

Written as DNA, the CDR3 is TGTGCCAGCAGCTCCGGGACTACCCTAGGCACAGATACGCAGTATTTT. As protein: CASSSGTTLGTDTQYF. The V gene is TRBV11-2, the J gene TRBJ2-3; 7 nucleotides line up with TRBD2. V trimming: 4 bases; J trimming: 1 base; junction bases outside the gene matches: 8. The CDR3 runs 16 residues. Looked up from germline, CDR1 is SGHAT and CDR2 is FQNNGV. The full variable domain, its missing parts supplied by reference TRBV11-2 and TRBJ2-3, is EAGVAQSPRYKIIEKRQSVAFWCNPISGHATLYWYQQILGQGPKLLIQFQNNGVVDDSQLPKDRFSAERLKGVDSTLKIQPAKLEDSAVYLCASSSGTTLGTDTQYFGPGTRLTVL.